The 5 T cell receptor beta chains given below trace back to one sample, sequenced in a study of T-cell memory formation after mild COVID-19. TCRdb re-called the 5' RACE reads with MiXCR, one entry per CDR3 protein. The sample shows over 300,000 distinct CDR3 sequences, 20% to 25% of them seen only once. Sequencing was performed on PBMCs or a T cell subset sorted from them (not recorded which). Source of these receptors: a man between 18 and 29 years old who had mild COVID-19 (a few samples of this study predate the infection). Cell type and time point are not known.

This clonotype was observed a handful of times. This chain links TRBV4-3 with TRBJ2-3, with D tentatively TRBD2 (6 bases). In germline, CDR1 is LGHNA, CDR2 YSLEER. Trimming took off 4 bases at V and 6 bases at J, with 17 bases between the two ends. This CDR3 comprises 15 residues. This chain's CDR3 is CASSPGLQESDTQYF. DNA for the CDR3: TGCGCCAGCAGCCCGGGACTTCAAGAGTCGGATACGCAGTATTTT.

This sequence joins TRBV19 and TRBJ2-7, with D maybe TRBD2 (6 bases). The CDR3 sequence is 13 residues long. CDR1 is LNHDA and CDR2 is SQIVND in the germline V gene (reference sequence). The germline V and J ends were trimmed by 3 bases and 3 bases, with 9 bases remaining between them. Written as DNA, the CDR3 is TGTGCCAGTAGTATCCAGGGAGGCTACGAGCAGTACTTC. As protein: CASSIQGGYEQYF.

The chain carries TRBV12-3 or TRBV12-4 and TRBJ2-7; 7 nucleotides line up with TRBD1. This CDR3 region has 14 residues. The V and J ends lost 7 bases and 5 bases, in that order; junction bases with no gene match: 11. The CDR3 is CASTPETGIHEQYF. DNA of the CDR3: TGTGCCAGCACCCCCGAGACAGGGATTCACGAGCAGTACTTC.

This clonotype was detected ten times or more. The V call is TRBV7-9, the J call TRBJ1-1; D ambiguous. Per the germline V gene, CDR1 is SEHNR and CDR2 is FQNEAQ (reference sequence). The CDR3 is made up of 16 amino acids. V dropped 1 base and J dropped 0 bases, with 12 bases sitting between them. The CDR3 sequence: CASSLGDPVMNTEAFF. DNA of the CDR3: TGTGCCAGCAGCTTAGGTGATCCAGTTATGAACACTGAAGCTTTCTTT.

The chain employs TRBV2 and TRBJ2-6; TRBD2 might be the D (6 bases). The CDR3 spans 20 residues. Trimming left V 0 bases short and J 4 bases short, with 22 bases between. Per germline, CDR1 SNHLY and CDR2 FYNNEI. Here the CDR3 reads CASSEAFSHGEESGANVLTF. In nucleotides, the CDR3 is TGTGCCAGCAGTGAAGCCTTTTCCCACGGGGAGGAGTCGGGGGCCAACGTCCTGACTTTC.